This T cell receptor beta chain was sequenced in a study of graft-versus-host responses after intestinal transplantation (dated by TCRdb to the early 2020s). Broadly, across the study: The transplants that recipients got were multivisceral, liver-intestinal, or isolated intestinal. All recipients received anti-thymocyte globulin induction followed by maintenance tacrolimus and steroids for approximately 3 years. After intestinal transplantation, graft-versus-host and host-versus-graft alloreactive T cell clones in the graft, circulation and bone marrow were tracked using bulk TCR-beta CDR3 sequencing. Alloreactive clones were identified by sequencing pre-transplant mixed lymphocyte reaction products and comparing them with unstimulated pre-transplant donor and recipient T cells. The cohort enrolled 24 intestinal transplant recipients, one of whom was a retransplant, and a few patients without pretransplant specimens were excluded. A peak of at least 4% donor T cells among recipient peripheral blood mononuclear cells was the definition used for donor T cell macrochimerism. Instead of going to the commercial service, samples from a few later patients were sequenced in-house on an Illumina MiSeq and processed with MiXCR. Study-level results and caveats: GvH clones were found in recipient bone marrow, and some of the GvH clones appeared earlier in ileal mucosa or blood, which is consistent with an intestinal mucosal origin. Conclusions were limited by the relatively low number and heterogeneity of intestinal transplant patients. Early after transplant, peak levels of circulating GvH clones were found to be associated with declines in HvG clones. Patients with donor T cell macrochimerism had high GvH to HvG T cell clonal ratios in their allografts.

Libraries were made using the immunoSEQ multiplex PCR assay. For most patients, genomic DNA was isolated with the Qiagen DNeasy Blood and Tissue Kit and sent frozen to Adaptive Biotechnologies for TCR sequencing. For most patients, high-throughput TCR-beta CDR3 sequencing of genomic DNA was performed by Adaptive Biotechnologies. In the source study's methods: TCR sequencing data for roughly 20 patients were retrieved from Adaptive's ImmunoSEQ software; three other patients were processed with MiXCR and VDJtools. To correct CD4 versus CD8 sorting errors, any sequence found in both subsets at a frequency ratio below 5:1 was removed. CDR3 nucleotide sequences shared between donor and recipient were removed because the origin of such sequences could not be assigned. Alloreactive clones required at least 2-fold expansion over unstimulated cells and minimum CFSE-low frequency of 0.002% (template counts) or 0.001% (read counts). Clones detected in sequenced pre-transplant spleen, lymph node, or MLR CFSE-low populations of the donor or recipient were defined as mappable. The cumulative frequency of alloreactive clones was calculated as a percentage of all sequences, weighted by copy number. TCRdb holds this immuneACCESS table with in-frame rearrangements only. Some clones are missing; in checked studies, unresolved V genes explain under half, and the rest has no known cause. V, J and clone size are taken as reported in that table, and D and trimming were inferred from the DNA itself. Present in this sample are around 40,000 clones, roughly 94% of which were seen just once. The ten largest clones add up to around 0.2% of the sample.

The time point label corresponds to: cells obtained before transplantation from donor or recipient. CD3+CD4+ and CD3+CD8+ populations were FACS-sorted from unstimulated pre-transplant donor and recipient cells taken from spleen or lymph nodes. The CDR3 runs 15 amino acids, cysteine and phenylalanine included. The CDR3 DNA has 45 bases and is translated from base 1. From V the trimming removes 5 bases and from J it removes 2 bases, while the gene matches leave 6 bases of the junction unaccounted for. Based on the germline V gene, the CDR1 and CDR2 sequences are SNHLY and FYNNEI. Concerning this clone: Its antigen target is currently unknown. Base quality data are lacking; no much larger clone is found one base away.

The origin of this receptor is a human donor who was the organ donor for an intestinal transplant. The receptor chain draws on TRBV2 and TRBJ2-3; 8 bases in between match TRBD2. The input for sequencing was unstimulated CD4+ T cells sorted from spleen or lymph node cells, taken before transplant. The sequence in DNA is TGTGCCAGCAGTTTGGGACTAGTGTTCACAGATACGCAGTATTTT. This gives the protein CASSLGLVFTDTQYF.